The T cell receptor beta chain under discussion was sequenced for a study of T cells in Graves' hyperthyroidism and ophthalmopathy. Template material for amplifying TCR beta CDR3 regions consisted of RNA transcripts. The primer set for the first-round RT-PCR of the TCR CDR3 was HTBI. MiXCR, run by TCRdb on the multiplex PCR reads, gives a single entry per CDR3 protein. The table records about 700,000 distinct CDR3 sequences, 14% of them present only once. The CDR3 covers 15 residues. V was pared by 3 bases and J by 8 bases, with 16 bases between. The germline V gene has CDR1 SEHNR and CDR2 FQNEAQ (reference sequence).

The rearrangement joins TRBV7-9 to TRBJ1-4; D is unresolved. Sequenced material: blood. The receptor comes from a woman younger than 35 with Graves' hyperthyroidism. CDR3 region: CASSFRVEAEEKLFF. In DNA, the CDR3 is TGTGCCAGCAGCTTTAGGGTCGAGGCGGAGGAAAAACTGTTTTTT.